What follows are 25 T cell receptor beta chains derived from one specimen sequenced in a study of regulatory T cells in long-lasting Graves disease. Arm-PCR of CDR3 regions and iRepertoire HTBI primers were the basis on which TCR beta libraries were built. TCRdb re-called the multiplex PCR reads through MiXCR, storing one row per CDR3 protein. The repertoire consists of approximately 690,000 distinct CDR3 sequences, with 30% occurring once and the leading ten covering 42%. Time point reported: persistent/refractory GD, antithyroid drugs over 5 years with positive TRAb. PBMC-derived RNA was used for the TCR library. The sample consisted of peripheral blood mononuclear cells (PBMCs), taken when the disease was refractory, from a patient treated with antithyroid drugs. These receptors were collected from a female donor with Graves disease.

This chain joins TRBV29-1 and TRBJ1-1; TRBD1 might be the D (5 bases). Deletions cut 4 bases from V and 7 bases from J, with 10 bases between. CDR1 SQVTM and CDR2 ANQGSEA come from the germline V gene. The CDR3 length is 11 residues. The CDR3 nucleotides read TGCAGCGTTGTCAGGGTGGATGAAGCTTTCTTT. Translated: CSVVRVDEAFF.

The chain employs TRBV5-1 and TRBJ2-7; D might be TRBD2 (6 bases). Germline CDR1 reads SGHRS; CDR2 reads YFSETQ. With 8 bases removed from V and 2 bases from J, the gap between germline ends came to 20 bases. The CDR3 is 15 amino acids. CDR3 DNA: TGCGCCAGTAGCGGAGATGAGGTCATGCCCTACGAGCAGTACTTC. Protein product: CASSGDEVMPYEQYF.

This clonotype came up a few times. V and J are TRBV24-1 and TRBJ2-4; 7 bases line up with TRBD1. The junction had 13 bases not matched to a gene; V was cut back by 7 bases and J by 8 bases. Germline V gene lookup returns CDR1 KGHDR and CDR2 SFDVKD. The CDR3 has 15 amino acids. The CDR3 region is CATRKVRGQGDIQYF. The DNA for the CDR3 is TGTGCCACCAGGAAGGTACGGGGCCAGGGGGACATTCAGTACTTC.

V usage is TRBV30 and J usage is TRBJ2-7; D is unclear. The CDR3 is made up of 12 amino acids. The V and J ends lost 8 bases and 0 bases respectively, with 11 bases between them. Germline V gene lookup returns CDR1 GTSNPN and CDR2 SVGIG (reference sequence). CDR3 sequence reads: CAGVGPSYEQYF. CDR3 in DNA: TGTGCCGGGGTTGGGCCCTCCTACGAGCAGTACTTC.

This clonotype was seen at least ten times. The chain couples TRBV28 to TRBJ2-7, with D possibly matching TRBD1 (7 bases). V lost 3 bases and J lost 7, with 19 bases in between. Germline V CDR1 and CDR2: MDHEN, SYDVKM. The CDR3 consists of 15 residues. The CDR3 DNA reads as TGTGCCAGCAGTTTTTCAGGGGGAGGTTCGGGGGAGCAGTACTTC. Translating it yields CASSFSGGGSGEQYF. The variable domain in full, with the rest retrieved from reference TRBV28 and TRBJ2-7, is DVKVTQSSRYLVKRTGEKVFLECVQDMDHENMFWYRQDPGLGLRLIYFSYDVKMKEKGDIPEGYSVSREKKERFSLILESASTNQTSMYLCASSFSGGGSGEQYFGPGTRLTVT.

This chain joins TRBV4-2 and TRBJ1-2; D gene ambiguous. The CDR3 has 15 residues. CDR1 and CDR2 from the germline V gene are LGHNA and YNFKEQ. V was pared by 0 bases and J by 8 bases, with 16 bases between. The CDR3 here is CASSQDKGVQVGYTF. The CDR3 bases are TGTGCCAGCAGCCAAGATAAGGGTGTGCAGGTCGGCTACACCTTC.

The rearrangement links TRBV6-1 to TRBJ1-5, with D possibly matching TRBD1 (6 bases). The CDR3 has 16 amino acids. Germline CDR1 reads MNHNS; CDR2 reads SASEGT. Between the trimmed V and J ends, which lost 5 bases and 7 bases, there was a span of 21 bases. CDR3 bases: TGTGCCAGCAGTATTATACCCGCGGGGGGCGTACAGCCCCAGCATTTT. This translates into CASSIIPAGGVQPQHF.

This clonotype has more than one count but fewer than ten. J is TRBJ1-2 and V is TRBV29-1; the D gene is possibly TRBD1 (5 bases). CDR3 length: 13 residues. From germline, CDR1 is SQVTM and CDR2 ANQGSEA. Trimming removed 4 bases at V and 5 bases at J, with 14 bases between. In DNA, the CDR3 is TGCAGCGTTGGCGGCAGGGATGGATATGGCTACACCTTC. Amino acid sequence: CSVGGRDGYGYTF.

This clonotype was seen many times. This sequence joins TRBV12-3 or TRBV12-4 and TRBJ1-2; D is possibly TRBD1 (5 bases). The CDR3 runs 13 residues. V gave up 3 bases and J gave up 6 bases, with 11 bases separating them. The CDR3 DNA reads as TGTGCCAGCAGTTTGGGGATCAGGGATGGCTACACCTTC. Residues: CASSLGIRDGYTF.

This clonotype was recorded many times. The V call is TRBV18, the J call TRBJ1-2; 7 bases are shared with TRBD1. Germline CDR1 and CDR2: KGHSH and LQKENI. This CDR3 has 12 amino acids. V gave up 8 bases and J gave up 6 bases; unmatched junction bases: 6. The CDR3, as DNA: TGTGCCAGCAGCCCGCAGGGGGATGGCTACACCTTC. This gives the protein CASSPQGDGYTF. Variable domain in full (rest from reference TRBV18 and TRBJ1-2): NAGVMQNPRHLVRRRGQEARLRCSPMKGHSHVYWYRQLPEEGLKFMVYLQKENIIDESGMPKERFSAEFPKEGPSILRIQQVVRGDSAAYFCASSPQGDGYTFGSGTRLTVV.

This clonotype was recorded a few times. This chain joins TRBV7-3 and TRBJ1-4, with 9 bases matching TRBD1. The CDR3 sequence is 15 residues long. CDR1 is SGHTA and CDR2 is FQGTGA in the germline V gene. The V segment lost 5 bases and the J segment 7 bases; nucleotides outside the gene matches: 8. The CDR3 loop reads CASSPGQGSFEKLFF. The CDR3 region has the DNA TGTGCCAGCAGCCCCGGACAGGGGAGTTTTGAAAAACTGTTTTTT.

In regard to this clonotype: A much more abundant neighbour one base away suggests this may be a read error. The chain has TRBV11-2 and TRBJ2-1; D remains ambiguous. Germline loops: CDR1 SGHAT, CDR2 FQNNGV. The CDR3 extends over 13 amino acids. CDR3 nucleotides: TGTGCCAGCAGCTTCGTGGCCTTCAATGAGCGGTTCTTC. It yields the protein CASSFVAFNERFF.

This chain links TRBV11-2 with TRBJ2-2; D is unresolved. The germline V gene encodes CDR1 SGHAT and CDR2 FQNNGV. The CDR3 totals 15 residues. Trimming removed 5 bases at V and 3 bases at J, with 13 bases between. The CDR3 DNA sequence: TGTGCCAGCAGCCCAACAACCGGGTACACCGGGGAGCTGTTTTTT. Translating it yields CASSPTTGYTGELFF.

This clonotype was recorded many times. The chain has TRBV7-9 and TRBJ1-5; 8 nucleotides line up with TRBD1. Unmatched junction bases numbered 3, after V lost 3 bases and J lost 2 bases. Per the germline V gene, CDR1 is SEHNR and CDR2 is FQNEAQ (reference sequence). This CDR3 is 15 amino acids long. The CDR3 coding sequence is TGTGCCAGCAGCTTCGGACAGGGTGGCAATCAGCCCCAGCATTTT. Residues: CASSFGQGGNQPQHF.

This clonotype has ten or more counts. The V call is TRBV20-1, the J call TRBJ1-5; 8 bases are a match to TRBD1. There are 14 residues in the CDR3. Losses at the gene ends were 0 bases for V and 9 bases for J; bases not matched to a gene: 7. Germline CDR1 is DFQATT and CDR2 is SNEGSKA (reference sequence). The CDR3 here is CSARDGTGKTPQHF. CDR3 coding DNA: TGCAGTGCTAGAGATGGGACAGGCAAGACGCCCCAGCATTTT.

The chain couples TRBV7-3 to TRBJ1-2; no clear D gene. There are 13 residues in the CDR3. The germline CDR1 and CDR2 sequences are SGHTA and FQGTGA. V shed 4 bases and J shed 7 bases, with 13 bases lying between them. The CDR3 sequence: CASSSRQLGGYTF. CDR3 nucleotides: TGTGCCAGCAGCTCACGCCAGTTGGGTGGCTACACCTTC.

The chain employs TRBV28 and TRBJ2-7; 8 positions agree with TRBD1. Germline V lookup: CDR1 MDHEN, CDR2 SYDVKM. The CDR3 is 15 residues long. V lost 3 bases to trimming and J lost 2 bases; unmatched junction nucleotides: 6. CDR3 region: CASSLRMTGAYEQYF. CDR3 sequence (DNA): TGTGCCAGCAGTTTGAGGATGACAGGGGCCTACGAGCAGTACTTC. Supplemented by reference TRBV28 and TRBJ2-7, the full variable domain reads DVKVTQSSRYLVKRTGEKVFLECVQDMDHENMFWYRQDPGLGLRLIYFSYDVKMKEKGDIPEGYSVSREKKERFSLILESASTNQTSMYLCASSLRMTGAYEQYFGPGTRLTVT.

This clonotype was seen repeatedly, ten times or more. The chain combines TRBV11-2 with TRBJ1-2; 9 bases line up with TRBD1. The CDR3 has 14 residues. With 5 bases clipped from V and 8 bases from J, the junction kept 9 bases outside the gene matches. The germline V gene encodes CDR1 SGHAT and CDR2 FQNNGV. The CDR3 nucleotides read TGTGCCAGCAGCAGGGGACAGGGAACGGAGGGCTACACCTTC. It encodes CASSRGQGTEGYTF.

In its sample, this clonotype was seen a few times. The chain uses TRBV5-1 and TRBJ2-5; 9 nucleotides agree with TRBD1. This CDR3 comprises 16 residues. The junction had 8 bases not matched to a gene; V was cut back by 0 bases and J by 5 bases. Germline-derived CDR1 and CDR2 are SGHRS and YFSETQ. CDR3 sequence: CASSLAGQGGDETQYF. CDR3 nucleotide sequence: TGCGCCAGCAGCTTGGCGGGACAGGGAGGGGATGAGACCCAGTACTTC. Looking up the rest from reference TRBV5-1 and TRBJ2-5 gives the full variable domain: KAGVTQTPRYLIKTRGQQVTLSCSPISGHRSVSWYQQTPGQGLQFLFEYFSETQRNKGNFPGRFSGRQFSNSRSEMNVSTLELGDSALYLCASSLAGQGGDETQYFGPGTRLLVL.

CDR3 nucleotide sequence: TGTGCCAGCAGTGAAAGGGGGGCGGGATTGGTGGCAGATACGCAGTATTTT. As protein: CASSERGAGLVADTQYF. The genes are TRBV2 and TRBJ2-3; D may be TRBD1 or TRBD2 (6 bases each). There are 17 residues in the CDR3. V dropped 2 bases and J dropped 4 bases, with 19 bases sitting between them. CDR1 is SNHLY and CDR2 is FYNNEI in the germline V gene.

V gene TRBV6-2 or TRBV6-3 combines with J gene TRBJ2-2; TRBD1 agrees at 9 bases. V was pared by 0 bases and J by 4 bases, with 3 bases of the junction left unmatched. The CDR3 is 16 residues long. CDR1 is MNHEY, CDR2 SVGEGT, per germline. The CDR3 sequence: CASSYSGTGSTGELFF. CDR3 nucleotide sequence: TGTGCCAGCAGTTACTCAGGGACAGGGAGCACCGGGGAGCTGTTTTTT.

The genes are TRBV12-3 or TRBV12-4 and TRBJ1-1, with a weak D call TRBD1 (6 bases). The germline V and J ends were trimmed by 3 bases and 11 bases, with 13 bases remaining between them. The CDR3 length is 12 residues. CDR3 sequence (DNA): TGTGCCAGCAGTTTCCAGGGGAGGGAGGCTTTCTTT. It encodes CASSFQGREAFF.

This chain uses TRBV4-2 with TRBJ1-2; 7 nucleotides agree with TRBD1. Germline V CDR1 and CDR2: LGHNA, YNFKEQ. The CDR3 spans 16 residues. The ends lost 4 bases at V and 0 bases at J; junction bases unmatched: 8. The CDR3 DNA reads TGTGCCAGCAGCCTTCGGGACAGAAGATCTAACTATGGCTACACCTTC. This sequence encodes CASSLRDRRSNYGYTF.

The V and J genes are TRBV27 and TRBJ1-1, with D unclear. Germline V gives CDR1 MNHEY, CDR2 SMNVEV (reference sequence). CDR3 size: 14 residues. V lost 0 bases and J lost 6, with 11 bases in between. This CDR3 reads CASSLSREAAEAFF. The CDR3, as DNA: TGTGCCAGCAGTTTATCGCGAGAGGCCGCTGAAGCTTTCTTT.

In nucleotides, the CDR3 is TGTGCCAGCAGCCAAGAAGGACTAGCACGAGAGACCCAGTACTTC. As protein: CASSQEGLARETQYF. The chain carries TRBV14 and TRBJ2-5; 8 nucleotides match TRBD2. The ends lost 0 bases at V and 4 bases at J; junction bases unmatched: 4. The length of the CDR3 is 15 residues. Germline V CDR1 and CDR2: SGHDN, FVKESK. Based on the CDR3 plus reference TRBV14 and TRBJ2-5, the full variable domain is EAGVTQFPSHSVIEKGQTVTLRCDPISGHDNLYWYRRVMGKEIKFLLHFVKESKQDESGMPNNRFLAERTGGTYSTLKVQPAELEDSGVYFCASSQEGLARETQYFGPGTRLLVL.